The rows below give T cell receptor beta chains drawn from one sample of a study of OX40 agonist ivuxolimab in advanced cancers. Only in-frame clones appear in the TCRdb table, and some are missing; sequencing was by immunoSEQ multiplex PCR. Altogether about 18,000 clones are present, approximately 85% being singletons, with the ten largest covering 60% to 65%. The specimen was CD4+ or CD8+ T cells sorted from blood, collected in a trial of the OX40 agonist ivuxolimab. The receptors shown here come from an adult with an advanced solid tumor such as melanoma, head and neck, liver or kidney cancer. CDR3s include the opening cysteine and the closing phenylalanine or tryptophan. A D gene is named only where the DNA matches it firmly. Expanded clones are given a class, and other clones once, few, many or no size at all.

V gene	clone size	D gene	J gene	CDR3 protein	CDR3 DNA
TRBV5-1	.	TRBD2	TRBJ2-7	CASRGGGKTYEQYF	TGCGCCAGCAGGGGCGGGGGAAAGACCTACGAGCAGTACTTC
TRBV9	.	TRBD2	TRBJ2-1	CASSVSGGAGNEQFF	TGTGCCAGCAGCGTAAGCGGGGGGGCCGGGAATGAGCAGTTCTTC
TRBV28	few	.	TRBJ1-1	CASTPDRPNTEAFF	TGTGCCAGCACCCCGGACAGACCGAACACTGAAGCTTTCTTT
TRBV5-1	.	.	TRBJ2-1	CASSFEGSYNEQFF	TGCGCCAGTAGCTTCGAGGGCTCCTACAATGAGCAGTTCTTC
TRBV7-3	.	TRBD2	TRBJ2-2	CASSSPTSGGYTGELFF	TGTGCCAGCAGCTCCCCGACTAGCGGGGGGTACACCGGGGAGCTGTTTTTT
TRBV7-9	.	.	TRBJ2-5	CASSLFQTQETQYF	TGTGCCAGCAGCTTATTCCAGACCCAAGAGACCCAGTACTTC
TRBV11-2	.	TRBD2	TRBJ2-5	CASSLGSSGRETQYF	TGTGCCAGCAGCTTAGGGAGTAGCGGGAGGGAGACCCAGTACTTC
TRBV14	.	.	TRBJ2-5	CASSHREGMETQYF	TGTGCCAGCAGCCACAGGGAAGGGATGGAGACCCAGTACTTC
TRBV27	.	.	TRBJ1-3	CASSPRGSGNTIYF	TGTGCCAGCAGTCCACGGGGCTCTGGAAACACCATATATTTT
TRBV2	.	.	TRBJ1-5	CASSEAMGGAENQPQHF	TGTGCCAGCAGTGAAGCGATGGGGGGCGCGGAAAATCAGCCCCAGCATTTT
TRBV5-1	.	.	TRBJ2-7	CASSFGPGSYEQYF	TGCGCCAGCAGCTTTGGCCCTGGGTCCTACGAGCAGTACTTC
TRBV6-5	few	.	TRBJ1-1	CASSYSDGGNTEAFF	TGTGCCAGCAGTTACTCGGATGGGGGGAACACTGAAGCTTTCTTT
TRBV5-1	.	.	TRBJ2-3	CASSLFGDSTDTQYF	TGCGCCAGCAGCTTGTTTGGGGACAGCACAGATACGCAGTATTTT
TRBV28	.	.	TRBJ2-2	CASSLYPGASSGELFF	TGTGCCAGCAGTTTATACCCCGGCGCTAGCAGCGGGGAGCTGTTTTTT
TRBV4-2	.	TRBD2	TRBJ2-7	CASSQEGDAGGRYF	TGTGCCAGCAGCCAAGAGGGGGATGCGGGAGGGCGGTACTTC
TRBV15	.	.	TRBJ2-5	CATSNPGEPKETQYF	TGTGCCACCAGCAACCCGGGGGAACCAAAAGAGACCCAGTACTTC
TRBV11-2	once	.	TRBJ2-7	CASSLGTDYEQYF	TGTGCCAGCAGCTTAGGTACCGACTACGAGCAGTACTTC
TRBV19	.	.	TRBJ2-1	CASSIRAYNEQFF	TGTGCCAGTAGTATCAGGGCCTACAATGAGCAGTTCTTC
TRBV4-2	.	TRBD1	TRBJ1-2	CASSQRQGAVGGYTF	TGTGCCAGCAGCCAAAGACAGGGGGCGGTCGGGGGCTACACCTTC
TRBV15	.	TRBD1	TRBJ1-2	CATSRAGQGRNYGYTF	TGTGCCACCAGCAGAGCGGGACAGGGAAGGAACTATGGCTACACCTTC
TRBV19	.	.	TRBJ2-7	CASSITPMGASSYEQYF	TGTGCCAGTAGTATCACCCCGATGGGCGCAAGCTCCTACGAGCAGTACTTC
TRBV19	.	.	TRBJ1-5	CASSRGRRNQPQHF	TGTGCCAGTAGTAGGGGACGCCGCAATCAGCCCCAGCATTTT
TRBV2	.	.	TRBJ1-1	CASREGVEAFF	TGTGCCAGCAGGGAGGGTGTAGAAGCTTTCTTT
TRBV5-5	.	.	TRBJ2-7	CASSLNTRGYEQYF	TGTGCCAGCAGCCTCAATACGAGGGGCTACGAGCAGTACTTC
TRBV19	.	.	TRBJ1-2	CASSILGDYGYTF	TGTGCCAGTAGTATCTTGGGGGACTATGGCTACACCTTC
TRBV6-5	.	TRBD1	TRBJ1-2	CASSQPGQGGTF	TGTGCCAGCAGCCAACCCGGACAGGGGGGTACCTTC
TRBV6-4	.	TRBD2	TRBJ2-3	CASSDRGEGDTQYF	TGTGCCAGCAGTGACCGCGGGGAGGGAGATACGCAGTATTTT
TRBV6-1	.	TRBD1	TRBJ1-4	CASSKQGPNEKLFF	TGTGCCAGCAGTAAACAGGGGCCTAATGAAAAACTGTTTTTT
TRBV28	.	.	TRBJ2-7	CASTPDSTYEQYF	TGTGCCAGCACCCCTGACAGCACCTACGAGCAGTACTTC
TRBV7-3	.	.	TRBJ2-1	CASSFGGRDEQFF	TGTGCCAGCAGCTTTGGCGGCCGCGATGAGCAGTTCTTC
TRBV27	.	.	TRBJ2-1	CASSFQSGQFSYNEQFF	TGTGCCAGCAGTTTTCAGTCCGGGCAGTTCTCCTACAATGAGCAGTTCTTC
TRBV5-1	.	.	TRBJ1-5	CASSLGAGQPQHF	TGCGCCAGCAGCTTAGGGGCGGGACAGCCCCAGCATTTT
TRBV19	once	TRBD1	TRBJ2-5	CASSITGGNQETQYF	TGTGCCAGTAGTATAACAGGGGGTAACCAAGAGACCCAGTACTTC
TRBV14	.	TRBD2	TRBJ2-3	CASSPGLAGGADTQYF	TGTGCCAGCAGCCCAGGACTAGCGGGGGGGGCAGATACGCAGTATTTT
TRBV4-1	.	.	TRBJ2-1	CASSQDFSDTPGNEQFF	TGCGCCAGCAGCCAAGATTTCTCAGACACGCCTGGCAATGAGCAGTTCTTC
TRBV2	.	TRBD1	TRBJ2-5	CASSEAPGQALQETQYF	TGTGCCAGCAGTGAAGCGCCAGGACAGGCTCTACAAGAGACCCAGTACTTC
TRBV11-2	.	.	TRBJ2-5	CASSLFPGETQYF	TGTGCCAGCAGCCTGTTCCCCGGAGAGACCCAGTACTTC
TRBV10-1	.	.	TRBJ2-1	CASSESIGAYNEQFF	TGCGCCAGCAGTGAGTCGATAGGGGCCTACAATGAGCAGTTCTTC
TRBV27	once	TRBD1	TRBJ1-2	CASSLGQGAGGYTF	TGTGCCAGCAGTCTAGGACAGGGGGCTGGAGGCTACACCTTC
TRBV9	.	TRBD2	TRBJ2-1	CASSELGEGRSYNEQFF	TGTGCCAGCAGCGAACTGGGGGAGGGCCGTTCCTACAATGAGCAGTTCTTC
TRBV7-8	.	TRBD1	TRBJ2-7	CASSTSGGQGAMGHEQYF	TGTGCCAGCAGCACCTCAGGGGGACAGGGGGCTATGGGGCACGAGCAGTACTTC
TRBV5-1	.	.	TRBJ1-1	CASSAWGGTEAFF	TGCGCCAGCAGCGCTTGGGGTGGCACTGAAGCTTTCTTT